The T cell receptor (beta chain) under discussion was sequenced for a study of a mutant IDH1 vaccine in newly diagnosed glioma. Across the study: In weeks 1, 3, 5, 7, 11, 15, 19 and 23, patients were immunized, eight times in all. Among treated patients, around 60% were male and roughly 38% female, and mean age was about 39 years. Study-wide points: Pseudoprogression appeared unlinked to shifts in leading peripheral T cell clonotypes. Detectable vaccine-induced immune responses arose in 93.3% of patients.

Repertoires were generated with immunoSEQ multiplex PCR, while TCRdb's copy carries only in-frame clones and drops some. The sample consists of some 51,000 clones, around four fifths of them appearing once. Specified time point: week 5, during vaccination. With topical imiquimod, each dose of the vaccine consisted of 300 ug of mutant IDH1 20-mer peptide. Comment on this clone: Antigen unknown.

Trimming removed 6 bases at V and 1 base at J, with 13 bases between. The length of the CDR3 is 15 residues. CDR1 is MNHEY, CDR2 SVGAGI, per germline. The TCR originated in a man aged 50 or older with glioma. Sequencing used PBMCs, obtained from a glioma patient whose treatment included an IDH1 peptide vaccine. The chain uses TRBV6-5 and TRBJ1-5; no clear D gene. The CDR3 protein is CASRPDEGSNQPQHF. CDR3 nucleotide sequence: TGTGCCAGCAGACCCGATGAGGGCAGCAATCAGCCCCAGCATTTT.